The present T cell receptor (beta chain) was sequenced within a study of control samples from healthy donors and cancer patients (dated by TCRdb to 2019 to 2021). To prepare the library, the immunoSEQ multiplex PCR assay was applied. In TCRdb, the immuneACCESS table is reduced to in-frame sequences with V and J assigned. These tables do not hold every clone; where another copy was compared, an unresolved V gene accounts for under half, and the others remain unexplained. The sample table lists roughly 160,000 clones, about 86% of them with a count of one. The top ten clones comprise nearly 5% of the sample. This clone was recorded only once. Its specific antigen is unknown. Base quality data are lacking; no much larger clone is found one base away. Sequenced sample: blood. This sequence was found in a woman under 40 in good health.

The sequenced DNA: TGTGCCAGCAGTTTAAAACCTTTCAGCAATCAGCCCCAGCATTTT. Its protein reads: CASSLKPFSNQPQHF. The V and J genes are TRBV27 and TRBJ1-5, with the D gene not confidently named. The CDR3 holds 15 amino acids from the cysteine to the phenylalanine. The DNA shown is the 45-base CDR3, in frame from base 1. V lost 2 bases and J lost 1 base; the stretch between them is 9 bases long. CDR1 is given as MNHEY and CDR2 as SMNVEV, both from the germline V gene (reference sequence).